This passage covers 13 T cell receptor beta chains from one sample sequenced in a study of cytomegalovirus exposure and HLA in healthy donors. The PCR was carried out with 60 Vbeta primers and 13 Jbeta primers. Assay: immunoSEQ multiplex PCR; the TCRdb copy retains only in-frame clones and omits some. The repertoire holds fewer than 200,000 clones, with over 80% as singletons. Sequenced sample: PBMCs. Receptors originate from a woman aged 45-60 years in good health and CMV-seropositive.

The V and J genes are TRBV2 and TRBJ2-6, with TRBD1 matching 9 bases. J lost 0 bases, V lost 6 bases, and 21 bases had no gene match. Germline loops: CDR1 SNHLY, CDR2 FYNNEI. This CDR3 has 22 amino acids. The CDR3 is CASRSVPVDRGYQSSGANVLTF. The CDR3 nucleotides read TGTGCCAGCAGGTCAGTTCCAGTGGACAGGGGCTACCAGAGCTCTGGGGCCAACGTCCTGACTTTC.

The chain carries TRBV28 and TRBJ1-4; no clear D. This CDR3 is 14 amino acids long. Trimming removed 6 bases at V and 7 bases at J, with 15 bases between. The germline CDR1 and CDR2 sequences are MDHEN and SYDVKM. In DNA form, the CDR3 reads TGTGCCAGCAGGCTGAATCAGGCGGGTGAAAAACTGTTTTTT. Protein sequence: CASRLNQAGEKLFF.

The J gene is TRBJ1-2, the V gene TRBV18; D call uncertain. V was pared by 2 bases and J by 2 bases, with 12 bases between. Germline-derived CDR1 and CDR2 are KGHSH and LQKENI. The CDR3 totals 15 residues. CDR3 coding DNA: TGTGCCAGCTCACCAGAGACAAACTCAAACTATGGCTACACCTTC. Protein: CASSPETNSNYGYTF.

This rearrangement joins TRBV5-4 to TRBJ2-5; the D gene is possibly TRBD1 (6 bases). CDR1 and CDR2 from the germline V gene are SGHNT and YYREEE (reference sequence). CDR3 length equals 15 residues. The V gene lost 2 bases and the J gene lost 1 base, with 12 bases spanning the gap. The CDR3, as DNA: TGTGCCAGCAGCTTATTCGACAGGACCCAAGAGACCCAGTACTTC. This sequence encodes CASSLFDRTQETQYF.

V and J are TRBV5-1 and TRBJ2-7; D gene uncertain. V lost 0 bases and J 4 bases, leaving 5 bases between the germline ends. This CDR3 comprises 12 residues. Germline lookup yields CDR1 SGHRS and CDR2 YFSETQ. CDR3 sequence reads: CASSLDQYEQYF. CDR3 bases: TGCGCCAGCAGCTTGGATCAATACGAGCAGTACTTC.

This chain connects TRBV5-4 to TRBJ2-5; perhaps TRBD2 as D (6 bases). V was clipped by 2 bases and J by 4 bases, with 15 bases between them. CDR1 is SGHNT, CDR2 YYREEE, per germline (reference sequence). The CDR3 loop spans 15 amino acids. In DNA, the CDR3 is TGTGCCAGCAGCTTTGCGGGGAACCGGGCAGAGACCCAGTACTTC. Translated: CASSFAGNRAETQYF.

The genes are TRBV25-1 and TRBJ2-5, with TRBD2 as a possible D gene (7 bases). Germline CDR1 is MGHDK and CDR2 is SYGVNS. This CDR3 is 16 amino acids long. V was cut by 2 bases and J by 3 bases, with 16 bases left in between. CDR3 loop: CASSENIGRGEETQYF. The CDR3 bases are TGTGCCAGCAGTGAAAACATAGGGAGGGGGGAAGAGACCCAGTACTTC.

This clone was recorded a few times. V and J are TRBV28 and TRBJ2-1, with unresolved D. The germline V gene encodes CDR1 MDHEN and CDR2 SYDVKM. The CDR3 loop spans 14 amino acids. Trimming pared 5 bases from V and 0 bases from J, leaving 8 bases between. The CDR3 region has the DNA TGTGCCAGCAGTCCTTTCAGCTCCTACAATGAGCAGTTCTTC. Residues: CASSPFSSYNEQFF.

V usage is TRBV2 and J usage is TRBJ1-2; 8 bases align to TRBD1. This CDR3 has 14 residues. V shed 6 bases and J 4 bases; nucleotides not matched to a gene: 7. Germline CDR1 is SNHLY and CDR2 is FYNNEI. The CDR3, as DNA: TGTGCCAGCAGGGCTGGGACAGGCTTCTATGGCTACACCTTC. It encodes CASRAGTGFYGYTF.

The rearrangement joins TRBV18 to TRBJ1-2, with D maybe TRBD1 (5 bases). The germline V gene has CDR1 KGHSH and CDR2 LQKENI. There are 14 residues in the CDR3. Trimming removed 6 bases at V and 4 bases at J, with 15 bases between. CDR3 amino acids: CASSQGATTYGYTF. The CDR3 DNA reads TGTGCCAGCTCCCAGGGCGCGACAACCTATGGCTACACCTTC.

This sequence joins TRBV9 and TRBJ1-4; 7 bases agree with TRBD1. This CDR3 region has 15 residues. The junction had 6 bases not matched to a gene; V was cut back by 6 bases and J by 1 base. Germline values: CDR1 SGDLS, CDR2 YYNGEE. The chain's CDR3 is CASNPQGRTNEKLFF. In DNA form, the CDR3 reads TGTGCCAGCAACCCACAGGGGAGAACTAATGAAAAACTGTTTTTT. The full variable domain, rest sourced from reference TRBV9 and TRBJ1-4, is DSGVTQTPKHLITATGQRVTLRCSPRSGDLSVYWYQQSLDQGLQFLIQYYNGEERAKGNILERFSAQQFPDLHSELNLSSLELGDSALYFCASNPQGRTNEKLFFGSGTQLSVL.

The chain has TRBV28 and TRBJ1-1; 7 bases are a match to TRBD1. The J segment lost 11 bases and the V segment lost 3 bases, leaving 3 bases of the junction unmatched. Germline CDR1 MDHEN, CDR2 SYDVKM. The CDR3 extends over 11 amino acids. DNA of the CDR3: TGTGCCAGCAGTTTTTCAGGGGGGGCTTTCTTT. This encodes CASSFSGGAFF.

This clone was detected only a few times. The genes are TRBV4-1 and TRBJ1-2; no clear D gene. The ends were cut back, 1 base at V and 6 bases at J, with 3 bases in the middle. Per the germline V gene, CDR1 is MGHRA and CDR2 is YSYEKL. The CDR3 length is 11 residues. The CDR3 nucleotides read TGCGCCAGCAGCCAAGCTGATGGCTACACCTTC. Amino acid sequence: CASSQADGYTF.